These T cell receptor beta chains were read from a single sample in a study of vaccination effects on CD4 cells after COVID-19. Antigens for these TCRs are unknown. Generated by immunoSEQ multiplex PCR, the TCRdb table keeps only in-frame clones and is missing some. The table includes roughly 32,000 clones, 55% to 75% detected once. This sample comprised CD4+ T cells from PBMCs cultured with HCoV-229E spike peptides, obtained after COVID-19 vaccination. These receptors all come from a human donor who received a COVID-19 vaccine. Both conserved end residues are part of each CDR3. The D gene is left open where the match is weak. A row's size may be missing; if present it is once, few, many or a size class.

TRBV19	once	TRBJ2-3	TRBD1	CASSIAWDSYTQYF	TGTGCCAGTAGTATCGCTTGGGACAGCTATACGCAGTATTTT
TRBV11-2	few	TRBJ1-2	-	CASSAGGRYGYTF	TGTGCCAGCAGCGCAGGCGGCAGATATGGCTACACCTTC
TRBV3-1/TRBV3-2	-	TRBJ2-7	-	CASSHGGQGAYEQYF	TGTGCCAGCAGCCACGGGGGCCAGGGGGCCTACGAGCAGTACTTC
TRBV15	few	TRBJ1-1	-	CATSRDGGKAFF	TGTGCCACCAGCAGAGACGGGGGTAAAGCTTTCTTT
TRBV11-2	-	TRBJ1-2	TRBD1	CASSVQGAYGYTF	TGTGCCAGCAGCGTACAGGGGGCGTATGGCTACACCTTC
TRBV7-2	-	TRBJ1-5	-	CASSLYGRTYQPQHF	TGTGCCAGCAGCTTATACGGGAGAACCTATCAGCCCCAGCATTTT
TRBV29-1	-	TRBJ2-3	-	CSAPLPDTQYF	TGCAGCGCCCCCTTACCAGATACGCAGTATTTT
TRBV28	once	TRBJ2-7	-	CASRTQAGYYEQYF	TGTGCCAGCAGGACCCAAGCAGGCTACTACGAGCAGTACTTC
TRBV2	-	TRBJ1-2	TRBD1	CASSEVSRDRNGYTF	TGTGCCAGCAGTGAAGTTTCAAGGGACAGAAATGGCTACACCTTC
TRBV7-2	-	TRBJ2-3	-	CASSLWGPDTQYF	TGTGCCAGCAGCCTGTGGGGCCCAGATACGCAGTATTTT
TRBV30	medium-sized	TRBJ1-6	-	CAWTLRAVGSPLHF	TGTGCCTGGACCCTCCGGGCGGTTGGATCACCCCTCCACTTT
TRBV7-9	-	TRBJ2-7	-	CASSLIYEQYF	TGTGCCAGCAGCTTAATCTACGAGCAGTACTTC
TRBV5-1	-	TRBJ2-7	TRBD1	CASSLLGQGYEQYF	TGCGCCAGCAGCTTGCTTGGACAGGGGTACGAGCAGTACTTC
TRBV18	-	TRBJ1-3	TRBD1	CASSQTMGDSSGNTIYF	TGTGCCAGCTCACAGACCATGGGGGACAGCTCTGGAAACACCATATATTTT
TRBV5-1	few	TRBJ2-7	-	CASSGESSYEQYF	TGCGCCAGCAGTGGAGAGAGCTCCTACGAGCAGTACTTC
TRBV10-1	-	TRBJ2-4	TRBD2	CASSVWVREGPKNIQYF	TGCGCCAGCAGTGTGTGGGTGAGGGAGGGACCCAAAAACATTCAGTACTTC
TRBV7-9	-	TRBJ1-2	TRBD1	CASSFDRGTAGYTF	TGTGCCAGCAGCTTCGACAGGGGGACTGCTGGCTACACCTTC
TRBV19	-	TRBJ2-2	TRBD2	CASESGGDTGELFF	TGTGCCAGTGAGAGCGGGGGGGACACCGGGGAGCTGTTTTTT
TRBV4-2	medium-sized	TRBJ1-4	-	CASSQTTGVNEKLFF	TGTGCCAGCAGCCAAACGACAGGTGTTAATGAAAAACTGTTTTTT
TRBV19	-	TRBJ2-1	TRBD2	CASSIGSSGGAAQFF	TGTGCCAGTAGTATAGGGTCTAGCGGGGGGGCAGCTCAGTTCTTC
TRBV10-3	-	TRBJ2-7	TRBD2	CAISPGLAGIYEQYF	TGTGCCATCAGCCCAGGACTAGCGGGAATCTACGAGCAGTACTTC
TRBV7-9	-	TRBJ1-3	-	CASKIGNSGNTIYF	TGTGCCAGCAAAATAGGGAACTCTGGAAACACCATATATTTT
TRBV5-4	-	TRBJ2-3	TRBD2	CASSLDLRGVSTDTQYF	TGTGCCAGCAGCTTGGATCTGCGGGGGGTTAGCACAGATACGCAGTATTTT
TRBV10-2	-	TRBJ2-3	TRBD2	CASSLAGVLADTQYF	TGCGCCAGCAGTCTAGCGGGAGTCCTCGCAGATACGCAGTATTTT
TRBV7-9	-	TRBJ2-7	-	CASSLVQGRAYEQYF	TGTGCCAGCAGCTTAGTACAGGGACGAGCCTACGAGCAGTACTTC
TRBV5-1	-	TRBJ2-1	TRBD2	CASSGGGTSYNEQFF	TGCGCCAGCAGCGGGGGGGGAACCTCCTACAATGAGCAGTTCTTC
TRBV5-1	-	TRBJ2-1	TRBD1	CASSLAFSLRGQGLDGLEQFF	TGCGCCAGCAGCTTGGCCTTTTCTCTAAGGGGACAGGGATTAGACGGTTTAGAGCAGTTCTTC
TRBV6-5	-	TRBJ1-2	TRBD1	CASRLAGGDGYTF	TGTGCCAGCAGACTGGCAGGGGGAGATGGCTACACCTTC
TRBV3-1/TRBV3-2	-	TRBJ1-5	-	CASSQGSEPRQPQHF	TGTGCCAGCAGCCAAGGCTCGGAGCCCAGACAGCCCCAGCATTTT
TRBV30	-	TRBJ1-6	-	CAWSVGPRSPLHF	TGTGCCTGGAGTGTTGGCCCGCGTTCACCCCTCCACTTT
TRBV18	-	TRBJ2-5	-	CASSAGLSQETQYF	TGTGCCAGCTCAGCGGGACTTTCCCAAGAGACCCAGTACTTC
TRBV19	-	TRBJ1-4	-	CASRYSNRNEKLFF	TGTGCCAGTAGGTACAGCAATCGAAATGAAAAACTGTTTTTT
TRBV4-1	-	TRBJ1-5	-	CASSQDGRASNQPQHF	TGCGCCAGCAGCCAAGATGGCAGGGCTAGCAATCAGCCCCAGCATTTT
TRBV15	-	TRBJ2-3	-	CATKRASTDTQYF	TGTGCCACCAAGAGGGCCAGCACAGATACGCAGTATTTT
TRBV5-1	-	TRBJ2-7	TRBD1	CASSSRQGEAYEQYF	TGCGCCAGCAGCTCCCGACAGGGAGAGGCCTACGAGCAGTACTTC
TRBV18	few	TRBJ2-1	-	CASSPLSGDNEQFF	TGTGCCAGCTCACCACTGTCTGGGGACAATGAGCAGTTCTTC